This T cell receptor beta chain was sequenced for a study of cytomegalovirus exposure and HLA in healthy donors. Germline assignment: CDR1 SEHNR and CDR2 FQNEAQ (reference sequence). The V gene lost 0 bases and the J gene lost 9 bases, with 8 bases spanning the gap. CDR3 length: 12 residues. Primers for the PCR totalled 60 Vbeta and 13 Jbeta. Sequencing was performed with immunoSEQ multiplex PCR; in TCRdb, only in-frame clones are kept and a portion is missing. In the table there are about 130,000 clones, about four fifths of which are singletons. Study-wide results and limits: Most CMV-associated TCR beta chains appeared HLA-restricted in a later analysis. The records held CMV serostatus as the only immune exposure information.

Notes on this clone: Its antigen is undetermined.

The source is a man aged 18 to 29 in good health and CMV-seronegative. The J gene is TRBJ1-2, the V gene TRBV7-9; D is uncertain. The sample comprised PBMCs. CDR3 sequence (DNA): TGTGCCAGCAGCTTAGCGGCGGAAAGCTACACCTTC. It translates to CASSLAAESYTF.